In its sample, the clone carrying this T cell receptor (beta chain) was seen many times. What it recognizes is unknown. The entry originates in a study of T cells in Graves' hyperthyroidism and ophthalmopathy. Study in general: Before treatment of any kind, peripheral blood was taken at initial diagnosis. General study points: A 13 V-J signature model discriminated ophthalmopathy versus stable hyperthyroidism. The model forecast ophthalmopathy, anticipating it by a median approximately 6.2 months before onset. Among thyroid clonotypes expanded above 0.001, most also appeared in blood.

The CDR3 has 16 residues. Germline CDR1 MNHNS, CDR2 SASEGT. V lost 4 bases to trimming and J lost 4 bases; unmatched junction nucleotides: 8. The investigators amplified TCR beta CDR3 regions from RNA transcripts. An initial round of RT-PCR targeting the TCR CDR3 relied on the HTBI primer set. TCRdb re-called the multiplex PCR reads with MiXCR, one entry per CDR3 protein. The table has about 350,000 distinct CDR3 sequences, around 18% seen once. The sequence came from a woman in her thirties or forties with Graves' ophthalmopathy. The material sequenced was blood. The chain carries TRBV6-1 and TRBJ2-1; TRBD1 aligns across 9 bases. The CDR3 spells CASSAETGGYYNEQFF. In DNA, the CDR3 is TGTGCCAGCAGTGCTGAGACAGGGGGTTATTACAATGAGCAGTTCTTC.